The 25 T cell receptor beta chains below all came from one sample that was sequenced in a study of cytomegalovirus exposure and HLA in healthy donors. The primer mix had 60 Vbeta and 13 Jbeta primers. Method: immunoSEQ multiplex PCR; TCRdb's copy keeps in-frame clones and lacks some. The data contain about 36,000 clones, more than 60% of them seen just once; the ten biggest clones take up about 6.5%. The sample comprised PBMCs. The receptors were sampled from a man aged 30-40 years in good health and CMV-seronegative.

This clone has more than one count but fewer than ten. The rearrangement links TRBV28 to TRBJ1-1; the match to TRBD1 covers 7 bases. The CDR3 contains 17 residues. The V segment lost 2 bases and the J segment 5 bases; nucleotides outside the gene matches: 14. CDR1 and CDR2 from the germline V gene are MDHEN and SYDVKM. The CDR3 sequence is CASSLPGQFGHGTEAFF. Written as DNA, the CDR3 is TGTGCCAGCAGTTTACCGGGACAGTTTGGGCATGGGACTGAAGCTTTCTTT. The full variable domain, with the rest looked up from reference TRBV28 and TRBJ1-1, is DVKVTQSSRYLVKRTGEKVFLECVQDMDHENMFWYRQDPGLGLRLIYFSYDVKMKEKGDIPEGYSVSREKKERFSLILESASTNQTSMYLCASSLPGQFGHGTEAFFGQGTRLTVV.

V is TRBV5-4 and J is TRBJ2-1; 9 bases are shared with TRBD2. After removal of 0 bases from V and 1 base from J, the junction contained 14 bases not matched to a gene. The CDR3 has 20 residues. Per germline, CDR1 SGHNT and CDR2 YYREEE (reference sequence). CDR3 in amino acids: CASSLGWGELAGLSYNEQFF. The CDR3 region has the DNA TGTGCCAGCAGCTTGGGGTGGGGGGAACTAGCGGGTCTTTCCTACAATGAGCAGTTCTTC.

This sequence joins TRBV18 and TRBJ2-1; 11 bases are shared with TRBD2. V shed 6 bases, J shed 5 bases, and the junction held 3 bases outside the gene matches. Germline V lookup: CDR1 KGHSH, CDR2 LQKENI. There are 14 residues in the CDR3. The CDR3 DNA sequence: TGTGCCAGCTCCCCGGGACTAGCGGACAATGAGCAGTTCTTC. Its translation is CASSPGLADNEQFF.

About this clone: One junction end disagrees with the germline gene, perhaps due to a read error. The chain couples TRBV6-5 to TRBJ2-5; weak D call: TRBD2 (5 bases). The CDR3 consists of 13 residues. Germline assignment: CDR1 MNHEY and CDR2 SVGAGI. The CDR3 is CASSTTNYGLRDF. CDR3 nucleotides: TGTGCCAGCAGTACGACTAATTACGGACTTAGGGACTTC.

This clone was recorded only once. The rearrangement uses TRBV18 and TRBJ1-3; a possible D gene is TRBD1 (5 bases). Germline V gene lookup returns CDR1 KGHSH and CDR2 LQKENI. Deletions cut 6 bases from V and 6 bases from J, with 12 bases between. This CDR3 spans 13 amino acids. CDR3: CASSPGLENTIYF. In DNA form, the CDR3 reads TGTGCCAGCTCGCCGGGACTCGAAAACACCATATATTTT.

This clone was counted a few times. The V gene is TRBV5-1, the J gene TRBJ2-5; 7 bases are a match to TRBD2. This CDR3 spans 15 amino acids. The V gene end was trimmed by 6 bases and the J gene end by 3 bases; junction bases not matched to a gene: 11. Germline V CDR1 and CDR2: SGHRS, YFSETQ. CDR3 sequence reads: CASTQAGSAEETQYF. In nucleotides, the CDR3 is TGCGCCAGCACACAAGCGGGGTCGGCCGAAGAGACCCAGTACTTC.

The count of this clone is one. This chain links TRBV19 with TRBJ2-7, with D possibly matching TRBD2 (6 bases). This CDR3 is 13 amino acids long. The V gene lost 3 bases and the J gene lost 0 bases, with 6 bases spanning the gap. Germline loops: CDR1 LNHDA, CDR2 SQIVND (reference sequence). The CDR3 here is CASSMGLSYEQYF. CDR3 DNA: TGTGCCAGTAGTATGGGACTCTCCTACGAGCAGTACTTC.

The chain is built from TRBV7-8 and TRBJ1-1; D not resolved. This CDR3 has 12 residues. V lost 5 bases to trimming and J lost 4 bases, with 8 bases between them. Germline CDR1 reads SGHVS; CDR2 reads FQNEAQ. The CDR3 here is CASSLRSTEAFF. CDR3 DNA sequence: TGTGCCAGCAGCCTACGATCCACTGAAGCTTTCTTT.

CDR3 sequence (DNA): TGTGCCAGTAAGGGGCACAGGGTAGGGGAGCAGTACTTC. It translates to CASKGHRVGEQYF. This chain connects TRBV19 to TRBJ2-7; TRBD1 is a possible D gene (6 bases). The CDR3 totals 13 residues. V was clipped by 7 bases and J by 7 bases, with 17 bases between them. Germline V CDR1 and CDR2: LNHDA, SQIVND (reference sequence).

The V and J genes are TRBV6-4 and TRBJ1-5, with D maybe TRBD1 (6 bases). Germline lookup yields CDR1 MRHNA and CDR2 SNTAGT. Trimming stripped 2 bases from V and 4 bases from J, with 6 bases between. This CDR3 contains 13 residues. CDR3 nucleotide sequence: TGTGCCAGCAGTGACGGGACAAATCAGCCCCAGCATTTT. Translating it yields CASSDGTNQPQHF.

The CDR3, as DNA: TGTGCCAGCAGTGAAGTTCCGTTCCGCGGACAGGGCGAAGCTTTCTTT. It specifies CASSEVPFRGQGEAFF. The chain links TRBV6-1 to TRBJ1-1, with 8 bases identical to TRBD1. V trimming: 1 base; J trimming: 8 bases; junction bases outside the gene matches: 12. The CDR3 has 16 amino acids. Germline assignment: CDR1 MNHNS and CDR2 SASEGT.

By proportion, this clone is medium-sized. V and J are TRBV7-6 and TRBJ2-7; tentatively, D is TRBD2 (5 bases). Germline lookup yields CDR1 SGHVS and CDR2 FNYEAQ. The V gene lost 1 base and the J gene lost 2 bases, with 6 bases spanning the gap. The CDR3 spans 13 residues. The CDR3 coding sequence is TGTGCCAGCAGCTTAGGGACTGCCTACGAGCAGTACTTC. This encodes CASSLGTAYEQYF.

The chain employs TRBV25-1 and TRBJ1-5, with TRBD1 matching 7 bases. Germline V gene lookup returns CDR1 MGHDK and CDR2 SYGVNS. The CDR3 sequence is 14 residues long. The junction had 10 bases not matched to a gene; V was cut back by 8 bases and J by 6 bases. For the CDR3, the DNA is TGTGCCAGCGCCAGACAGGGTTCCGGTCAGCCCCAGCATTTT. Its protein is CASARQGSGQPQHF.

This clone was seen a handful of times. The rearrangement uses TRBV6-5 and TRBJ2-7; 8 nucleotides agree with TRBD2. The germline CDR1 and CDR2 sequences are MNHEY and SVGAGI. J gave up 4 bases and V 11 bases, and 10 bases lay outside the gene matches. The CDR3 runs to 13 residues. CDR3 DNA sequence: TGTGCCGCCGGGAGGGGCTCAATTTACGAGCAGTACTTC. It specifies CAAGRGSIYEQYF.

This chain links TRBV5-1 with TRBJ1-3; D unclear. The CDR3 length is 14 residues. CDR1 and CDR2 from the germline V gene are SGHRS and YFSETQ. V was trimmed by 2 bases and J by 6 bases, leaving 12 bases between them. The CDR3 loop reads CASSFAGEPNTIYF. The CDR3 DNA follows: TGCGCCAGCAGCTTCGCCGGGGAACCAAACACCATATATTTT. The variable domain in full, completed from reference TRBV5-1 and TRBJ1-3, reads KAGVTQTPRYLIKTRGQQVTLSCSPISGHRSVSWYQQTPGQGLQFLFEYFSETQRNKGNFPGRFSGRQFSNSRSEMNVSTLELGDSALYLCASSFAGEPNTIYFGEGSWLTVV.

The J gene is TRBJ2-1, the V gene TRBV20-1, with a possible D match to TRBD2 (5 bases). CDR3 size: 11 residues. In germline, CDR1 is DFQATT, CDR2 SNEGSKA (reference sequence). Trimming took off 1 base at V and 7 bases at J, with 5 bases between the two ends. Here the CDR3 reads CSARGENEQFF. CDR3 nucleotide sequence: TGCAGTGCTAGAGGGGAGAATGAGCAGTTCTTC.

This clone was counted a few times. The germline gene is not matched at one end of the junction; a read error may be the cause. J is TRBJ2-7 and V is TRBV29-1; TRBD1 matches 8 bases. The CDR3 loop spans 14 amino acids. Per germline, CDR1 SQVTM and CDR2 ANQGSEA. The CDR3 protein is CSVEGTGASYEQYF. The CDR3 DNA reads TGCAGCGTGGAAGGGACAGGAGCCTCCTACGAGCAGTACTTC.

The chain couples TRBV10-2 to TRBJ1-1; 10 bases agree with TRBD1. CDR3 size: 14 residues. V shed 6 bases, J shed 4 bases, and the junction held 5 bases outside the gene matches. The V gene's germline CDR1 is WSHSY and CDR2 SAAADI. The CDR3 region is CASRQTGGVTEAFF. The CDR3 DNA reads as TGCGCCAGCAGACAGACAGGGGGCGTCACTGAAGCTTTCTTT.

This clone was observed a few times. This chain connects TRBV10-3 to TRBJ2-7; D is perhaps TRBD1 (5 bases). Trimming took 0 bases from V and 5 from J, leaving 11 bases between them. The CDR3 totals 14 residues. Germline-derived CDR1 and CDR2 are ENHRY and SYGVKD. The CDR3 nucleotides read TGTGCCATCAGTGAGTCCCCAGGGCCCCACGAGCAGTACTTC. This codes for CAISESPGPHEQYF.

By share, this clone ranks as medium-sized. The chain recombines TRBV5-6 with TRBJ2-5; D is undetermined. The V gene lost 0 bases and the J gene lost 6 bases, with 12 bases spanning the gap. Germline V gene lookup returns CDR1 SGHDT and CDR2 YYEEEE. The CDR3 length is 14 residues. CDR3: CASSLAAGRKTQYF. DNA of the CDR3: TGTGCCAGCAGCTTGGCCGCAGGAAGGAAGACCCAGTACTTC.

This CDR3 reads CASSVTGGLTNEKLFF. CDR3 sequence (DNA): TGTGCCAGCAGCGTGACAGGGGGTTTAACTAATGAAAAACTGTTTTTT. The chain employs TRBV7-2 and TRBJ1-4; TRBD1 aligns across 9 bases. Germline CDR1 reads SGHTA; CDR2 reads FQGNSA. This CDR3 has 16 residues. With V trimmed by 5 bases and J by 1 base, 5 bases remained unmatched.

The chain links TRBV18 to TRBJ1-1; 7 bases are shared with TRBD1. The V gene end was trimmed by 4 bases and the J gene end by 3 bases; junction bases not matched to a gene: 5. Germline values: CDR1 KGHSH, CDR2 LQKENI. This CDR3 contains 14 residues. The CDR3 here is CASSRVQGDTEAFF. Written as DNA, the CDR3 is TGTGCCAGCTCACGGGTGCAGGGGGACACTGAAGCTTTCTTT. Drawing the rest from reference TRBV18 and TRBJ1-1, the complete variable domain is NAGVMQNPRHLVRRRGQEARLRCSPMKGHSHVYWYRQLPEEGLKFMVYLQKENIIDESGMPKERFSAEFPKEGPSILRIQQVVRGDSAAYFCASSRVQGDTEAFFGQGTRLTVV.

This rearrangement joins TRBV5-6 to TRBJ2-7, with 11 bases matching TRBD1. There are 16 residues in the CDR3. The junction had 7 bases not matched to a gene; V was cut back by 0 bases and J by 5 bases. The germline CDR1 and CDR2 sequences are SGHDT and YYEEEE. For the CDR3, the DNA is TGTGCCAGCAGCTTGGTGGGACAGGGGGGATACAACGAGCAGTACTTC. Translated: CASSLVGQGGYNEQYF.

The chain has TRBV25-1 and TRBJ1-5, with D perhaps TRBD1 (6 bases). The CDR3 spans 14 residues. Trimming pared 4 bases from V and 1 base from J, leaving 8 bases between. Germline V CDR1 and CDR2: MGHDK, SYGVNS. The CDR3 spells CASSGQGSNQPQHF. The CDR3 DNA reads as TGTGCCAGCAGTGGGCAGGGGAGCAATCAGCCCCAGCATTTT.

The J gene is TRBJ1-6, the V gene TRBV6-6, with TRBD1 matching 8 bases. CDR3 length: 15 residues. V dropped 8 bases and J dropped 7; count of bases not matched to a gene: 10. Germline CDR1 is MNHNY and CDR2 is SVGAGI (reference sequence). This CDR3 reads CASRPEDRVNSPLHF. CDR3 in DNA: TGTGCCAGCCGACCCGAGGACAGGGTCAATTCACCCCTCCACTTT.